These 6 T cell receptor beta chains were all obtained from the same sample, sequenced in a study of blood T cell repertoires in COVID-19 (dated by TCRdb to 2018 to 2020). Library creation used the immunoSEQ multiplex PCR assay. TCRdb carries this immuneACCESS record with in-frame sequences only. Its versions omit some clonotypes, under half of them owing to an unresolved V gene in the studies checked, with the rest unexplained. The sample table lists over 150,000 clones, about 90% of them with a count of one. About 7% of the sample rests with the top ten. The source material was PBMCs or T cells enriched from blood (not recorded which). These receptor sequences come from a woman between 45 and 60 years old who had recovered from COVID-19.

This clone has just one count. The chain couples TRBV2 to TRBJ1-1, with TRBD1 identical over 8 bases. With 6 bases clipped from V and 5 bases from J, the junction kept 5 bases outside the gene matches. Germline CDR1 SNHLY, CDR2 FYNNEI. The length of the CDR3 is 13 residues. The CDR3 loop reads CASRLTGGTEAFF. The CDR3 nucleotides are TGTGCCAGCAGACTTACAGGGGGAACTGAAGCTTTCTTT.

The genes are TRBV5-1 and TRBJ2-5; 14 nucleotides line up with TRBD2. The CDR3 covers 15 residues. CDR1 and CDR2 (germline): SGHRS, YFSETQ. V was pared by 4 bases and J by 4 bases, with 3 bases of the junction left unmatched. The CDR3 loop reads CASSPGLAGVETQYF. The CDR3 nucleotides are TGCGCCAGCAGCCCGGGACTAGCGGGAGTAGAGACCCAGTACTTC.

The V and J genes are TRBV30 and TRBJ1-3; D may be TRBD1 (5 bases). CDR1 is GTSNPN and CDR2 is SVGIG in the germline V gene (reference sequence). This CDR3 contains 13 residues. Trimming cost V 3 bases and J 0 bases, with 6 bases left between them. CDR3 sequence: CAWRGLSGNTIYF. The CDR3 DNA reads TGTGCCTGGAGGGGGCTCTCTGGAAACACCATATATTTT.

Points on this clone: One junction end disagrees with the germline gene, perhaps due to a read error. This chain links TRBV29-1 with TRBJ1-1; the D is unclear. The length of the CDR3 is 15 residues. Germline CDR1 is SQVTM and CDR2 is ANQGSEA. CDR3 coding DNA: TGCAGCGTTGAAGATTGGCCCTCGATGAAGACTGAAGCTTTCTTT. It is translated as CSVEDWPSMKTEAFF.

The chain uses TRBV14 and TRBJ2-7, with 8 bases fitting TRBD2. Germline V gives CDR1 SGHDN, CDR2 FVKESK. The CDR3 has 15 residues. V was pared by 4 bases and J by 2 bases, with 7 bases of the junction left unmatched. CDR3 sequence reads: CASSPGLAGPYEQYF. The CDR3 DNA sequence: TGTGCCAGCAGCCCCGGGCTAGCGGGCCCCTACGAGCAGTACTTC.

The DNA for the CDR3 is TGTGCCAGCAGCTTAACCCGGGGAGGGTACCAAGAGACCCAGTACTTC. It specifies CASSLTRGGYQETQYF. The J gene is TRBJ2-5, the V gene TRBV11-3; 7 bases fit TRBD2. Germline assignment: CDR1 SGHNT and CDR2 YENEEA. Trimming took 2 bases from V and 0 from J; bases not matched to a gene: 6. The length of the CDR3 is 16 residues. The full variable domain, rest sourced from reference TRBV11-3 and TRBJ2-5, is EAGVVQSPRYKIIEKKQPVAFWCNPISGHNTLYWYLQNLGQGPELLIRYENEEAVDDSQLPKDRFSAERLKGVDSTLKIQPAELGDSAVYLCASSLTRGGYQETQYFGPGTRLLVL.